The 30 T cell receptor beta chains in this list originate from one sample, sequenced in a study of human T cells and chemical hapten exposure. TCRdb reprocessed the RACE reads with MiXCR, giving one entry per CDR3 protein. The repertoire holds 350,000 or so distinct CDR3 sequences, with 5.5% to 8% as singletons. Noted time point: patch test 1, 2 weeks after DPC sensitization. The treatment is: therapeutic diphenylcyclopropenone sensitization with weekly scalp DPC. The source was whole blood, collected in connection with sensitization to the hapten diphenylcyclopropenone (DPC). Every receptor here comes from a woman under 30 with alopecia areata. Some clones in this sample may be carry-over from other donors' samples.

This clonotype has more than one count but fewer than ten. The gene calls are TRBV28 and TRBJ2-3, with D perhaps matching TRBD2 (7 bases). The ends were cut back, 3 bases at V and 0 bases at J, with 19 bases in the middle. Germline CDR1 MDHEN, CDR2 SYDVKM. The CDR3 totals 18 residues. CDR3: CASSLGDLGGGSTDTQYF. The CDR3, as DNA: TGTGCCAGCAGTTTGGGTGATTTGGGGGGGGGCAGCACAGATACGCAGTATTTT.

This clonotype was counted at least ten times. The rearrangement uses TRBV10-3 and TRBJ1-6; D call uncertain. The germline gives CDR1 ENHRY, CDR2 SYGVKD. The CDR3 consists of 13 residues. V was cut by 10 bases and J by 8 bases, with 15 bases left in between. The DNA for the CDR3 is TGTGCCAACGCGGGAGAGCTTGATTCACCCCTCCACTTT. It is translated as CANAGELDSPLHF.

The rearrangement uses TRBV3-1 and TRBJ2-7; D is possibly TRBD2 (5 bases). The V and J ends lost 1 base and 7 bases respectively, with 14 bases between them. CDR3 size: 14 residues. The germline gives CDR1 LGHDT, CDR2 YNNKEL (reference sequence). The CDR3, as DNA: TGTGCCAGCAGCCAAGCCGGGGAAACCAGGGAGCAGTACTTC. Its translation: CASSQAGETREQYF.

The rearrangement links TRBV20-1 to TRBJ1-5; D is unclear. Trimming took 6 bases from V and 7 from J, leaving 16 bases between them. This CDR3 spans 13 amino acids. Germline lookup yields CDR1 DFQATT and CDR2 SNEGSKA (reference sequence). CDR3 sequence: CSAVRQPGQPQHF. The CDR3 DNA is TGCAGTGCCGTACGGCAGCCGGGACAGCCCCAGCATTTT.

V is TRBV27 and J is TRBJ1-4, with TRBD1 matching over 8 bases. The germline CDR1 and CDR2 sequences are MNHEY and SMNVEV (reference sequence). The CDR3 is 14 residues long. Losses at the gene ends were 6 bases for V and 8 bases for J; bases not matched to a gene: 8. This chain's CDR3 is CASRSGQGGEKLFF. In DNA, the CDR3 is TGTGCCAGCAGGTCCGGACAGGGAGGAGAAAAACTGTTTTTT.

This clonotype has at least ten counts. This chain links TRBV28 with TRBJ2-1, with D maybe TRBD1 (6 bases). The ends were cut back, 5 bases at V and 12 bases at J, with 14 bases in the middle. This CDR3 contains 12 residues. CDR1 and CDR2 (germline): MDHEN, SYDVKM. The CDR3 is CASSTLGRGQFF. The CDR3 DNA reads as TGTGCCAGCAGTACGCTGGGCAGGGGGCAGTTCTTC.

J is TRBJ1-6 and V is TRBV4-3; tentative D call: TRBD1 (6 bases). This CDR3 spans 12 amino acids. The V gene lost 3 bases and the J gene lost 14 bases, with 11 bases spanning the gap. Germline CDR1 LGHNA, CDR2 YSLEER. The CDR3 region is CASSQIGGTLHF. For the CDR3, the DNA is TGCGCCAGCAGCCAGATAGGGGGGACCCTCCACTTT.

In its sample, this clonotype was seen many times. This CDR3 is CASRSGTSGGVTQYF. CDR3 DNA sequence: TGTGCCAGCAGGTCAGGGACTAGCGGGGGAGTCACGCAGTATTTT. This rearrangement joins TRBV2 to TRBJ2-3, with 14 bases lining up with TRBD2. The CDR3 spans 15 residues. Germline lookup yields CDR1 SNHLY and CDR2 FYNNEI. The V segment lost 6 bases and the J segment 9 bases; nucleotides outside the gene matches: 8.

This clonotype was detected a few times. The chain uses TRBV9 and TRBJ2-1; no clear D gene. Germline V lookup: CDR1 SGDLS, CDR2 YYNGEE. The ends were cut back, 0 bases at V and 8 bases at J, with 9 bases in the middle. The CDR3 length is 13 residues. DNA for the CDR3: TGTGCCAGCAGCGTAGCTAACGAAGATGAGCAGTTCTTC. Its protein product is CASSVANEDEQFF. Supplemented by reference TRBV9 and TRBJ2-1, the full variable domain reads DSGVTQTPKHLITATGQRVTLRCSPRSGDLSVYWYQQSLDQGLQFLIQYYNGEERAKGNILERFSAQQFPDLHSELNLSSLELGDSALYFCASSVANEDEQFFGPGTRLTVL.

Many counts were recorded for this clonotype. J is TRBJ2-7 and V is TRBV21-1; no check of the table's D call, TRBD1, against the DNA was made. TRBV21-1 is assigned pseudogene status. The CDR3 runs to 13 residues. The CDR3 DNA reads TGTGCCAGCAGCAATGACAGGGGGTACGAGCAGTACTTC. Its translation is CASSNDRGYEQYF.

This rearrangement joins TRBV11-2 to TRBJ2-5; D tentatively reads TRBD1 or TRBD2 (5 bases each). Germline V CDR1 and CDR2: SGHAT, FQNNGV. Trimming left V 8 bases short and J 3 bases short, with 13 bases between. The CDR3 runs 13 residues. The CDR3 bases are TGTGCCAGCCGGCCACTGGGGGAAGAGACCCAGTACTTC. It yields the protein CASRPLGEETQYF.

This clonotype occurred many times. The V and J genes are TRBV7-9 and TRBJ2-1; 10 bases are shared with TRBD2. In germline, CDR1 is SEHNR, CDR2 FQNEAQ (reference sequence). Trimming cost V 5 bases and J 8 bases; bases outside gene matches: 9. The CDR3 spans 15 residues. The CDR3 here is CASSLTGTSVDEQFF. The CDR3 coding sequence is TGTGCCAGCAGCCTGACCGGGACTAGCGTCGATGAGCAGTTCTTC.

The V and J genes are TRBV7-2 and TRBJ2-7; 8 nucleotides match TRBD2. CDR3 size: 16 residues. Germline trimming cut 7 bases from V and 0 bases from J; bases unmatched to any gene: 11. Germline CDR1 and CDR2: SGHTA and FQGNSA. The CDR3 here is CASIAVGSGVSYEQYF. The CDR3 DNA sequence: TGTGCCAGCATCGCGGTAGGTAGCGGGGTCTCCTACGAGCAGTACTTC.

This clonotype was seen only a few times. This sequence joins TRBV29-1 and TRBJ2-7; 7 nucleotides line up with TRBD1. The CDR3 runs to 13 residues. CDR1 is SQVTM, CDR2 ANQGSEA, per germline. V trimming: 1 base; J trimming: 3 bases; junction bases outside the gene matches: 3. As DNA, the CDR3 is TGCAGCGTTGAAGGGGCAGGGGGCTACGAGCAGTACTTC. This translates into CSVEGAGGYEQYF.

In its sample, this clonotype was seen a few times. The V and J genes are TRBV2 and TRBJ1-4; 7 positions agree with TRBD1. The CDR3 consists of 13 residues. V lost 11 bases, J lost 8 bases, and 11 bases stayed unmatched. CDR1 is SNHLY, CDR2 FYNNEI, per germline. As DNA, the CDR3 is TGTGCCGGAGGGGGCAGACTTGGGGAAAAACTGTTTTTT. Translation: CAGGGRLGEKLFF. Using reference TRBV2 and TRBJ1-4 for the parts outside the CDR3, the full variable domain is EPEVTQTPSHQVTQMGQEVILRCVPISNHLYFYWYRQILGQKVEFLVSFYNNEISEKSEIFDDQFSVERPDGSNFTLKIRSTKLEDSAMYFCAGGGRLGEKLFFGSGTQLSVL.

This clonotype has at least ten counts. This sequence joins TRBV10-3 and TRBJ2-3; TRBD2 might be the D (8 bases). The CDR3 loop spans 18 amino acids. V shed 4 bases and J shed 1 base, with 21 bases lying between them. The V gene's germline CDR1 is ENHRY and CDR2 SYGVKD. The CDR3: CAISALSGGGLGTDTQYF. The CDR3 DNA reads as TGTGCCATCAGTGCACTTTCGGGAGGGGGCCTGGGCACAGATACGCAGTATTTT.

This chain links TRBV2 with TRBJ1-5, with 10 bases identical to TRBD1. This CDR3 region has 18 residues. Germline assignment: CDR1 SNHLY and CDR2 FYNNEI. V was clipped by 6 bases and J by 0 bases; unmatched bases: 11. The CDR3 spells CASRIGQGVLYSNQPQHF. The CDR3 DNA sequence: TGTGCCAGCAGGATTGGACAGGGGGTATTATATAGCAATCAGCCCCAGCATTTT.

This clonotype was detected a few times. The chain has TRBV12-3 or TRBV12-4 and TRBJ1-4, with D possibly matching TRBD1 (6 bases). Trimming left V 6 bases short and J 6 bases short, with 17 bases between. The CDR3 length is 15 residues. This CDR3 is CASSPSKGGYEKLFF. DNA of the CDR3: TGTGCCAGCAGCCCCTCAAAGGGGGGCTATGAAAAACTGTTTTTT.

This clonotype has only a few counts. CDR3 DNA: TGCGCCAGCAGCGCGGAAAGAACAAAAGAGACCCAGTACTTC. Translation gives CASSAERTKETQYF. This sequence joins TRBV5-1 and TRBJ2-5; D uncertain. Trimming took 4 bases from V and 3 from J, leaving 13 bases between them. CDR1 and CDR2 from the germline V gene are SGHRS and YFSETQ. There are 14 residues in the CDR3.

This clonotype came up many times. The chain uses TRBV12-3 or TRBV12-4 and TRBJ2-1; 8 positions match TRBD2. The CDR3 sequence is 13 residues long. Trimming at V came to 4 bases and at J to 6 bases, leaving 2 bases not matched to a gene. The CDR3 DNA sequence: TGTGCCAGCAGTTCCGGACTAGCCAATGAGCAGTTCTTC. Amino acid sequence: CASSSGLANEQFF.

This chain connects TRBV6-2 or TRBV6-3 to TRBJ2-3; 9 bases fit TRBD2. The germline CDR1 and CDR2 sequences are MNHEY and SVGEGT. The trim removed 2 bases at V and 3 bases at J, leaving 9 bases unmatched. CDR3 length: 17 residues. The CDR3 DNA sequence: TGTGCCAGCAGTTACGGCCGACTAGCGGCCGGGACAGATACGCAGTATTTT. Amino acid sequence: CASSYGRLAAGTDTQYF.

This clonotype was counted between two and nine times. This sequence joins TRBV7-9 and TRBJ2-7; maybe TRBD1 (5 bases). CDR1 and CDR2 (germline): SEHNR, FQNEAQ (reference sequence). The CDR3 length is 13 residues. Between the trimmed V and J ends, which lost 5 bases and 4 bases, there was a span of 12 bases. The CDR3 sequence: CASSAWTLYEQYF. The CDR3 DNA reads as TGTGCCAGCAGCGCTTGGACACTTTACGAGCAGTACTTC.

This clonotype has only a few counts. This chain connects TRBV5-4 to TRBJ2-1, with 10 bases matching TRBD2. CDR1 is SGHNT, CDR2 YYREEE, per germline (reference sequence). This CDR3 spans 15 amino acids. With V trimmed by 2 bases and J by 9 bases, 8 bases remained unmatched. CDR3 sequence (DNA): TGTGCCAGCAGCTTCTCTAGCGGGGGTACAAGTGAGCAGTTCTTC. Translated: CASSFSSGGTSEQFF.

About this clonotype: The junction does not match germline at one end; this may be a read error. The V gene is TRBV7-9, the J gene TRBJ2-2; possible D gene TRBD2, 5 bases. Germline V gene lookup returns CDR1 SEHNR and CDR2 FQNEAQ (reference sequence). The CDR3 is made up of 13 amino acids. CDR3: CASSLVRSGELFF. The CDR3 bases are TGTGCCAGCAGCTTAGTTCGGTCCGGGGAGCTGTTTTTC.

This clonotype was seen at least ten times. The V gene is TRBV11-2, the J gene TRBJ2-1; D may correspond to TRBD1 or TRBD2 (5 bases each). There are 16 residues in the CDR3. Trimming removed 5 bases at V and 0 bases at J, with 14 bases between. The germline CDR1 and CDR2 sequences are SGHAT and FQNNGV. The CDR3 spells CASSKDPGGSYNEQFF. CDR3 DNA: TGTGCCAGCAGCAAGGACCCTGGGGGCTCCTACAATGAGCAGTTCTTC.

This clonotype was observed many times. One end of the junction varies from germline; a read error may be responsible. This chain connects TRBV7-2 to TRBJ1-2; 10 bases agree with TRBD1. CDR1 and CDR2 from the germline V gene are SGHTA and FQGNSA. CDR3 length: 18 amino acids. CDR3 sequence (DNA): TGTGCCAGCAGCCCCTCCTCCGGGACAGGGGAAGGGAACTCTGGCTACACCTTC. Translating gives CASSPSSGTGEGNSGYTF.

The chain recombines TRBV27 with TRBJ1-3; D gene unclear. The CDR3 length is 14 residues. Trimming took off 7 bases at V and 1 base at J, with 11 bases between the two ends. The V gene's germline CDR1 is MNHEY and CDR2 SMNVEV (reference sequence). In DNA form, the CDR3 reads TGTGCCAGCAAACTATCCGGGTCTGGAAACACCATATATTTT. Translation: CASKLSGSGNTIYF.

At least ten counts were recorded for this clonotype. The gene calls are TRBV13 and TRBJ2-1; 11 positions match TRBD1. The CDR3 spans 16 residues. With 1 base clipped from V and 8 bases from J, the junction kept 7 bases outside the gene matches. Germline CDR1 is PRHDT and CDR2 is FYEKMQ (reference sequence). CDR3 loop: CASSLEGQGARDEQFF. CDR3 bases: TGTGCCAGCAGCTTAGAAGGACAGGGGGCTCGGGATGAGCAGTTCTTC.

This clonotype was counted a few times. The chain has TRBV6-1 and TRBJ1-3; TRBD1 might be the D (6 bases). Trimming left V 6 bases short and J 0 bases short, with 15 bases between. Per germline, CDR1 MNHNS and CDR2 SASEGT. CDR3 length: 16 amino acids. CDR3 in amino acids: CASSVIQGHSGNTIYF. The CDR3 region has the DNA TGTGCCAGCAGCGTAATACAGGGCCACTCTGGAAACACCATATATTTT.

The chain is built from TRBV20-1 and TRBJ1-1, with unresolved D. The V and J ends lost 0 bases and 10 bases respectively, with 12 bases between them. CDR1 and CDR2 (germline): DFQATT, SNEGSKA (reference sequence). CDR3 size: 12 residues. The CDR3, as DNA: TGCAGTGCTAGAGATCGAGGGTTAGGAGCTTTCTTT. This gives the protein CSARDRGLGAFF.